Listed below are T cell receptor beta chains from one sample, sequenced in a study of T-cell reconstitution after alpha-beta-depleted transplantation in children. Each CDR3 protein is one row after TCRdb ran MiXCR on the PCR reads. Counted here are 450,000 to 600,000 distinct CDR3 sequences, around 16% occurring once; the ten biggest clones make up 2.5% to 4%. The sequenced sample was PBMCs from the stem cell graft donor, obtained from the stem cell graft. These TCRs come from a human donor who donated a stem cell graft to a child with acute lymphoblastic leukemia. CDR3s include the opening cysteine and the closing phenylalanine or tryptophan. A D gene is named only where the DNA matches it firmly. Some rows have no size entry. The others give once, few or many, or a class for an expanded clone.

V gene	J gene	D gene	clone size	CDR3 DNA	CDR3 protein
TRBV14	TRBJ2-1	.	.	TGTGCCAGCAGCCAAGACTGGGGCGGGAGCCCGGGGGCGTCCTACAATGAGCAGTTCTTC	CASSQDWGGSPGASYNEQFF
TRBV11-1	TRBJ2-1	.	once	TGTGCCAGCAGCTTAGCCCCACACCGGGACTCTAGGGGGGATGAGCAGTTCTTC	CASSLAPHRDSRGDEQFF
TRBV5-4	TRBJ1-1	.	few	TGTGCCAGCAGCTTGGCCAGAGGGGGTAACACTGAAGCTTTCTTT	CASSLARGGNTEAFF
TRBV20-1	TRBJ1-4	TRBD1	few	TGCAGTGCTTCCCCTCGGACAGGGCGGCATGAAAAACTGTTTTTT	CSASPRTGRHEKLFF
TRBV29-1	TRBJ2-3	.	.	TGCAGCGTTGGAACCGGGACAGATACGCAGTATTTT	CSVGTGTDTQYF
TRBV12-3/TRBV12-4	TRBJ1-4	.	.	TGTGCCAGCAGTTTACGGGACATGGGGATCAATGAAAAACTGTTTTTT	CASSLRDMGINEKLFF
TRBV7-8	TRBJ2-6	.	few	TGTGCCAGCAGCTTAAGTGTAGGGCAGGGGGCCAACGTCCTGACTTTC	CASSLSVGQGANVLTF
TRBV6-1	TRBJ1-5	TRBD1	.	TGTGCCAGCAGCCCGGCGACAGGGCATAGCAATCAGCCCCAGCATTTT	CASSPATGHSNQPQHF
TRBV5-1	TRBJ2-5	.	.	TGCGCCAGCAGCCCAGGCAGTGTGTCAAAAGAGACCCAGTACTTC	CASSPGSVSKETQYF
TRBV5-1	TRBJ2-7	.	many	TGCGCCAGCAGCTTGGTAGGGGGCTACGAGCAGTACTTC	CASSLVGGYEQYF
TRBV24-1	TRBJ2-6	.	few	TGTGCCACCAGTGACCCAGGTAGCTCTGGGGCCAACATCCTGACTTTC	CATSDPGSSGANILTF
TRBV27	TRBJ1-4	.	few	TGTGCCAGCAGTTTAGGATGGGCCGCCGGTGAAAAACTGTTTTTT	CASSLGWAAGEKLFF
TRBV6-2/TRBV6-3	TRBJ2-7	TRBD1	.	TGTGCCAGCAGTGAGACTCACAGGGGCTACGAGCAGTACTTC	CASSETHRGYEQYF
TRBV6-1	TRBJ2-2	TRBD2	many	TGTGCCAGCAGGAAAAGCGGGGTGAACACCGGGGAGCTGTTTTTT	CASRKSGVNTGELFF
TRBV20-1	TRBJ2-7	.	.	TGCAGTGCCCCAAAGGTTCTCGAGCAGTACTTC	CSAPKVLEQYF
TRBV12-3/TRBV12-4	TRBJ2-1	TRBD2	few	TGTGCCAGCAGCGCGAGCGGGAGAGGTACCTACAATGAGCAGTTCTTC	CASSASGRGTYNEQFF
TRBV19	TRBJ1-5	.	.	TGTGCCAGTACGGAGACAGCTAGCAATCAGCCCCAGCATTTT	CASTETASNQPQHF
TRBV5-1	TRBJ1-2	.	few	TGCGCCAGCAGCTTGAGGGTTGGCTATGGCTACACCTTC	CASSLRVGYGYTF
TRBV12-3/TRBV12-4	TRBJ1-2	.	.	TGTGCCAGCAGTTTAGAGAGCAGGACCTATGGCTACACCTTC	CASSLESRTYGYTF
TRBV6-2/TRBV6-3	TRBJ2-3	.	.	TGTGCCAGCAGTTCGGAGAGATACGAACCTCTAAGCACAGATACGCAGTATTTT	CASSSERYEPLSTDTQYF
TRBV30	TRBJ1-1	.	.	TGTGCCTGGAGTCTTGAACACCGCATGAACACTGAAGCTTTCTTT	CAWSLEHRMNTEAFF
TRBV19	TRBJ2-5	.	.	TGTGCCAGTAGTATAGGAGGGTCGGGGAACCAAGAGACCCAGTACTTC	CASSIGGSGNQETQYF
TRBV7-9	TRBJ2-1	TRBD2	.	TGTGCCAGCAGCTTAGGACTAGCGGGATTGGGCCGGGCAGAGTTCTTC	CASSLGLAGLGRAEFF
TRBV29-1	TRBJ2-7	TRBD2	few	TGCAGCGTTGTACTAGCGGGAGGGGACTACGAGCAGTACTTC	CSVVLAGGDYEQYF
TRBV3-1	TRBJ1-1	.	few	TGTGCCAGCAGCCAGGGGGGGGCGGTGAACACTGAAGCTTTCTTT	CASSQGGAVNTEAFF
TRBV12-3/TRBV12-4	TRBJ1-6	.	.	TGTGCCAGCAGTTTAGATCCGGGGCCCCTCCACTTT	CASSLDPGPLHF
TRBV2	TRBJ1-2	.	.	TGTGCCAGCAGTGATCCGGGGGAATTCAGCTATGGCTACACCTTC	CASSDPGEFSYGYTF
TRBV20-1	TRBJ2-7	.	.	TGCAGTGCTAGATCCTCCGCCTCCAACGAGCAGTACTTC	CSARSSASNEQYF
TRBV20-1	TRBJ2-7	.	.	TGCAGTGCTAACCTCCCGAACTCCTACGAGCAGTACTTC	CSANLPNSYEQYF
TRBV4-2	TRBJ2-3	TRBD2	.	TGTGCCAGCAGCCAAGGGACTAGCGGGGGCACAGATACGCAGTATTTT	CASSQGTSGGTDTQYF
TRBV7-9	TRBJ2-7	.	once	TGTGCCAGCAGCTTACCCATGTCCACCGAGCAGTACTTC	CASSLPMSTEQYF
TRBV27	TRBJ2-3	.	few	TGTGCCAGCAGCCCGGAGACTGGTATTTACACAGATACGCAGTATTTT	CASSPETGIYTDTQYF
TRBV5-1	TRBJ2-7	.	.	TGCGCCAGTTTCGAGGGGGATGGCTACGAGCAGTACTTC	CASFEGDGYEQYF
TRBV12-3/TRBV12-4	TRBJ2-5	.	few	TGTGCCAGCAGTTTAAAGTCGCGGGATTGGGGAGAAGAGACCCAGTACTTC	CASSLKSRDWGEETQYF
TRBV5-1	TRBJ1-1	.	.	TGCGCCAGCAGCGTTGGTGAGGTACACACTGAAGCTTTCTTT	CASSVGEVHTEAFF
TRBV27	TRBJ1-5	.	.	TGTGCCAGCAGTCCCTCCCCTGGGGGCAATCAGCCCCAGCATTTT	CASSPSPGGNQPQHF
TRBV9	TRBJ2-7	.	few	TGTGCCAGCAGCCCCCAGGGAGGGGGCAACGAGCAGTACTTC	CASSPQGGGNEQYF
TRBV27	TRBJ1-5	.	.	TGTGCCAGCAGTGAAAGGGGGGGGGCTAGGGACAATCAGCCCCAGCATTTT	CASSERGGARDNQPQHF
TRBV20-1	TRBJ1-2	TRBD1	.	TGCACCTTGGCCGGGACAGGGAGATCCGGCGGCTACACCTTC	CTLAGTGRSGGYTF
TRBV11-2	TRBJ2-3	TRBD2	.	TGTGCCAGCAGCCGCGTCAGCGGACTAGCGGGAGGCGGCGATACGCAGTATTTT	CASSRVSGLAGGGDTQYF
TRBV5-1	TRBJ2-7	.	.	TGCGCCAGCAGCTTGGAATTAAGCTGGGAGCAGTACTTC	CASSLELSWEQYF
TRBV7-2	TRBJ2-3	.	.	TGTGCCGGCGGCCCCCAGGGGACCAGCACAGATACGCAGTATTTT	CAGGPQGTSTDTQYF
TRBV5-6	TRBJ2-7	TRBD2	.	TGTGCCAGCAGCTTCCTAGCGGCCCCGGAAGACGAGCAGTACTTC	CASSFLAAPEDEQYF
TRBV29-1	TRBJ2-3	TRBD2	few	TGCAGCGTCGACGGACTAGCGAGGGGGACAGATACGCAGTATTTT	CSVDGLARGTDTQYF
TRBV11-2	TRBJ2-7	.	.	TGTGCCAGCAGCTTGACACAGGCCTCCTACGAGCAGTACTTC	CASSLTQASYEQYF
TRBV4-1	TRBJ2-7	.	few	TGCGCCAGCAGCCAAGTCGTGGGGGTTTACGAGCAGTACTTC	CASSQVVGVYEQYF
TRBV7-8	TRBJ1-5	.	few	TGTGCCAGCAGCTCAAAAGCGGTCTACCTTAGCAATCAGCCCCAGCATTTT	CASSSKAVYLSNQPQHF
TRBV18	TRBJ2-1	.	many	TGCGCCAGCAGCCCGGGAAATGAGCAGTTCTTC	CASSPGNEQFF
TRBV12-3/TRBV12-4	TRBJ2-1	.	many	TGTGCCAGCAGTTTTAGCGGCTACAATGAGCAGTTCTTC	CASSFSGYNEQFF
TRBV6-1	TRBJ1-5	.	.	TGTGCCAGCACCCCCGGGAATCAGCCCCAGCATTTT	CASTPGNQPQHF
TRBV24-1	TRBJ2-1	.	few	TGTGCCACCAGTGATGACGGGACTCCCGACAATGAGCAGTTCTTC	CATSDDGTPDNEQFF
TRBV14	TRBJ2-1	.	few	TGTGCCAGCAGCCAGGCTAGCGCCTACTACAATGAGCAGTTCTTC	CASSQASAYYNEQFF